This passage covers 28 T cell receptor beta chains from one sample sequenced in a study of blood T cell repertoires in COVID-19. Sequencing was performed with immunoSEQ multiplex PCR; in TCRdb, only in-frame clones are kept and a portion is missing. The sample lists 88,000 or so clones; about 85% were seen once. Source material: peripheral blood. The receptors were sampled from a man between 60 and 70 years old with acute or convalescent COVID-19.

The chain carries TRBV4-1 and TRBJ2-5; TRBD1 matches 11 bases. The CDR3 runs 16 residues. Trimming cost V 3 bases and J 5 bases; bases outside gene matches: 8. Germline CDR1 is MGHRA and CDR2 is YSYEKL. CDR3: CASSHHGQGARETQYF. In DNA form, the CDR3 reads TGCGCCAGCAGCCATCATGGACAGGGGGCGAGGGAGACCCAGTACTTC.

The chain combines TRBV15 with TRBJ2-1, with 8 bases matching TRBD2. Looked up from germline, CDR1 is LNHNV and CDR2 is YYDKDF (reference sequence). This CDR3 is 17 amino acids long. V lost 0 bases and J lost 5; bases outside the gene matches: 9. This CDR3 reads CATSRDLGAGEDNEQFF. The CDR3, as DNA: TGTGCCACCAGCAGAGATTTAGGAGCGGGAGAGGACAATGAGCAGTTCTTC. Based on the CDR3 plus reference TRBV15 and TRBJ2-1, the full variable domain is DAMVIQNPRYQVTQFGKPVTLSCSQTLNHNVMYWYQQKSSQAPKLLFHYYDKDFNNEADTPDNFQSRRPNTSFCFLDIRSPGLGDTAMYLCATSRDLGAGEDNEQFFGPGTRLTVL.

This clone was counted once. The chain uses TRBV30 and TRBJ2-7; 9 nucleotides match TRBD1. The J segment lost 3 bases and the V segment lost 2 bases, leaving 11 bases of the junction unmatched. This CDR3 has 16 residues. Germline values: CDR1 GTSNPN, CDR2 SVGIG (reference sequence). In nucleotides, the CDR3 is TGTGCCTGGAGTCAGGTTCGGGGACAGGGAAACTACGAGCAGTACTTC. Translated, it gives CAWSQVRGQGNYEQYF.

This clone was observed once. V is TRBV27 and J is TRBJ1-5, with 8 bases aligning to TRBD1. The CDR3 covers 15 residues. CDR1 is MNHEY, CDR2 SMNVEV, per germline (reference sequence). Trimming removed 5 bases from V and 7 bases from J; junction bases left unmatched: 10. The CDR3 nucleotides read TGTGCCAGCAGTAGATGGACAGGGCCGGGGCAGCCCCAGCATTTT. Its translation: CASSRWTGPGQPQHF.

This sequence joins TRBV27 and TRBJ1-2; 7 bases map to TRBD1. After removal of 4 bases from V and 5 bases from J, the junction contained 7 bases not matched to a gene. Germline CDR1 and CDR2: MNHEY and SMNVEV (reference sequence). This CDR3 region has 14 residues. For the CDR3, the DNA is TGTGCCAGCAGTTCAGACAGGGTTGGGTATGGCTACACCTTC. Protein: CASSSDRVGYGYTF.

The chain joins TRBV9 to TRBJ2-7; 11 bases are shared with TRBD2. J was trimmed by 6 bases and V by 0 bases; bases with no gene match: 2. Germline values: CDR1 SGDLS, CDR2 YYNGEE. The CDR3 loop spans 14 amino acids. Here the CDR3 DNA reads TGTGCCAGCAGCGTAGGGACTAGCGGGTTCGAGCAGTACTTC. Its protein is CASSVGTSGFEQYF.

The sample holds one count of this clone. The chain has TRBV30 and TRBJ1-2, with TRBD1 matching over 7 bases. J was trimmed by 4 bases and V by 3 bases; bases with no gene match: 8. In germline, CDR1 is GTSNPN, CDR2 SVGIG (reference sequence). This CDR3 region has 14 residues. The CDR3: CAWSHRRTGYGYTF. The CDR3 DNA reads TGTGCCTGGAGCCATAGGCGGACAGGCTATGGCTACACCTTC.

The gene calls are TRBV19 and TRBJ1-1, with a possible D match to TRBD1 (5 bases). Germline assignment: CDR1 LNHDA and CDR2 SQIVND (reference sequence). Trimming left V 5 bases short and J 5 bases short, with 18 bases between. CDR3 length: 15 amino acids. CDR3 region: CASSPLDRGNTEAFF. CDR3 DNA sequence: TGTGCCAGTAGTCCTCTTGATAGGGGTAATACTGAAGCTTTCTTT.

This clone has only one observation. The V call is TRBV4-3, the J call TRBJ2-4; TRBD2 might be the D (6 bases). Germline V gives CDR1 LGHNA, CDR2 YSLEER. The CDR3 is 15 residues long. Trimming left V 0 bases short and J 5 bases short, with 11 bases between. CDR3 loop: CASSQEGRGENIQYF. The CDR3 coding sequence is TGCGCCAGCAGCCAAGAAGGACGCGGGGAAAACATTCAGTACTTC.

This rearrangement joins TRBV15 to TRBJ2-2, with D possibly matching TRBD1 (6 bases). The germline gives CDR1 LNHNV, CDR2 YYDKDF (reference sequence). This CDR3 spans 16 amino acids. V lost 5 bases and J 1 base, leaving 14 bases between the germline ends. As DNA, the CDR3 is TGTGCCACCAGCCCCCACCGACAGGTGAACACCGGGGAGCTGTTTTTT. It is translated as CATSPHRQVNTGELFF.

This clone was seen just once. The CDR3 bases are TGTGCCAGCAGCGTACCGGGGATGAATGGCTACACCTTC. Its protein is CASSVPGMNGYTF. The chain recombines TRBV9 with TRBJ1-2; D unresolved. The V gene lost 1 base and the J gene lost 6 bases, with 10 bases spanning the gap. This CDR3 is built from 13 residues. Germline values: CDR1 SGDLS, CDR2 YYNGEE.

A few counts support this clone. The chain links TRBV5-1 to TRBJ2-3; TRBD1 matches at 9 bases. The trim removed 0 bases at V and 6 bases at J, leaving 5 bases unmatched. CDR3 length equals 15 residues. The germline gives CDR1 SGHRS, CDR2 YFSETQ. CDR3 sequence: CASSLENRGLDTQYF. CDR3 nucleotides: TGCGCCAGCAGCTTGGAAAACAGGGGGCTGGATACGCAGTATTTT.

Here the CDR3 reads CASSEALSVDSSYEQYF. Here the CDR3 DNA reads TGTGCCAGCAGTGAAGCGCTATCAGTAGACAGCTCCTACGAGCAGTACTTC. The chain couples TRBV6-1 to TRBJ2-7; the D gene is possibly TRBD1 (5 bases). CDR1 is MNHNS and CDR2 is SASEGT in the germline V gene. The ends were cut back, 0 bases at V and 0 bases at J, with 15 bases in the middle. The length of the CDR3 is 17 residues.

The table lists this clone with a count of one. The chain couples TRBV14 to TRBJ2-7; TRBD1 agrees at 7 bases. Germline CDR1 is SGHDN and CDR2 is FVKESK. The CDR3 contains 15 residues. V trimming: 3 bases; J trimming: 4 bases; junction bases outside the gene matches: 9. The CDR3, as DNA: TGTGCCAGCAGCCAGAGACAGGGCCTACAATACGAGCAGTACTTC. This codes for CASSQRQGLQYEQYF.

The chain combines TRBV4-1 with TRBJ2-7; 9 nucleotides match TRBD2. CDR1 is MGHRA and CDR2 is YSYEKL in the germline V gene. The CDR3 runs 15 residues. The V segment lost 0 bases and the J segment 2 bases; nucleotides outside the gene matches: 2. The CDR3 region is CASSQEPSGTYEQYF. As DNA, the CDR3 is TGCGCCAGCAGCCAAGAACCTAGCGGGACCTACGAGCAGTACTTC.

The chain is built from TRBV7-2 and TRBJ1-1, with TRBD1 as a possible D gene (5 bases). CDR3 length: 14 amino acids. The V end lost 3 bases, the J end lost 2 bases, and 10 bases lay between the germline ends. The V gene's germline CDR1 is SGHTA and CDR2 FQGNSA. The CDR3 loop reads CASSLTETNTEAFF. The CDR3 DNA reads TGTGCCAGCAGCTTGACAGAAACTAACACTGAAGCTTTCTTT.

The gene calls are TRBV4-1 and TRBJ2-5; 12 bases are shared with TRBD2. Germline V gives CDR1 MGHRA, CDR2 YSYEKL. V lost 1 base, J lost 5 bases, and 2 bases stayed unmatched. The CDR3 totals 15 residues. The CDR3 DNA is TGCGCCAGCAGCCAAGCTAGCGGGAGGGCCGAGACCCAGTACTTC. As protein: CASSQASGRAETQYF.

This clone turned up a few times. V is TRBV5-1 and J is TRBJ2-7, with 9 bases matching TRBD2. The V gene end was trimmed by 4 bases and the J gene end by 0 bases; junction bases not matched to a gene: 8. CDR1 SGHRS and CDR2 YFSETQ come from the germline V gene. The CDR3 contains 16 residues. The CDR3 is CASSPQAGGPSYEQYF. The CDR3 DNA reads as TGCGCCAGCAGCCCCCAAGCGGGGGGTCCCTCCTACGAGCAGTACTTC.

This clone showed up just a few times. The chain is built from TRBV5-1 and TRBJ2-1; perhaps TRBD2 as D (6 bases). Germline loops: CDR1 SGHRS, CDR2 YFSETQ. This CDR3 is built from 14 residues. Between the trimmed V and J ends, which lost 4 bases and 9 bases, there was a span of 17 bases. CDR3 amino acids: CASSAQGGGSEQFF. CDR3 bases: TGCGCCAGCAGCGCCCAAGGTGGGGGGTCTGAGCAGTTCTTC.

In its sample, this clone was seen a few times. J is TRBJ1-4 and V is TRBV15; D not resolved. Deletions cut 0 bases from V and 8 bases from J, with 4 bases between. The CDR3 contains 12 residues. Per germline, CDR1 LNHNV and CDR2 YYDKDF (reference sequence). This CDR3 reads CATSRDLEKLFF. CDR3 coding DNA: TGTGCCACCAGCAGAGATTTAGAAAAACTGTTTTTT.

The CDR3 DNA follows: TGTGCCAGCAGCGTAGGACAGGAGGCGGAAAAACTGTTTTTT. Protein product: CASSVGQEAEKLFF. The J gene is TRBJ1-4, the V gene TRBV9; weak D call: TRBD1 (6 bases). V lost 0 bases to trimming and J lost 8 bases, with 11 bases between them. Germline assignment: CDR1 SGDLS and CDR2 YYNGEE. The CDR3 totals 14 residues.

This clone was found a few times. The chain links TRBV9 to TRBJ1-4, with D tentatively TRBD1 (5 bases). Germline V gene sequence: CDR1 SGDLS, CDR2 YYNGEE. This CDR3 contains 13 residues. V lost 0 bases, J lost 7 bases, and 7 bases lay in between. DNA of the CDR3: TGTGCCAGCAGCGTAGCCGGGGGTGAAAAACTGTTTTTT. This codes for CASSVAGGEKLFF. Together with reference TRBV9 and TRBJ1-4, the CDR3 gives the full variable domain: DSGVTQTPKHLITATGQRVTLRCSPRSGDLSVYWYQQSLDQGLQFLIQYYNGEERAKGNILERFSAQQFPDLHSELNLSSLELGDSALYFCASSVAGGEKLFFGSGTQLSVL.

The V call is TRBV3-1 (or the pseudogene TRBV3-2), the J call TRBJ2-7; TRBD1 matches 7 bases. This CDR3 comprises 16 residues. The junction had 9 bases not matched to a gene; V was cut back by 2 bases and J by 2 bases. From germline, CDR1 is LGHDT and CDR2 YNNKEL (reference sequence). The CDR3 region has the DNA TGTGCCAGCAGCCAAACCCGGCAACAGGGGCCCTACGAGCAGTACTTC. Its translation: CASSQTRQQGPYEQYF.

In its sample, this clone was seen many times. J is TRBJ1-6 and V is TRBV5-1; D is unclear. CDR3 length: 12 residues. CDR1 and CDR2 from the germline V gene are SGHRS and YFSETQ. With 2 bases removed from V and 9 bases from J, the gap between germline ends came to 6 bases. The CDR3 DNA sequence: TGCGCCAGCAGCTTCGGCGGTTCACCCCTCCACTTT. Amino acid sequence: CASSFGGSPLHF.

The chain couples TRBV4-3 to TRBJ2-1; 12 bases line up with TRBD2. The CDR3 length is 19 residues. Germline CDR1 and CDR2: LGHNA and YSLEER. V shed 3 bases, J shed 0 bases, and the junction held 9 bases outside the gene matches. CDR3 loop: CASSQSPSGGDGSYNEQFF. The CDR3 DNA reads TGCGCCAGCAGCCAGTCGCCTAGCGGGGGGGATGGCTCCTACAATGAGCAGTTCTTC.

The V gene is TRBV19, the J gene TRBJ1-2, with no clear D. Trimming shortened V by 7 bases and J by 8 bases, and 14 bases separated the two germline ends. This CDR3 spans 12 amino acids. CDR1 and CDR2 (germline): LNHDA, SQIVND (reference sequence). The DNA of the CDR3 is TGTGCCAGTACCTCCCCAGGAAGAGGCTACACCTTC. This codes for CASTSPGRGYTF. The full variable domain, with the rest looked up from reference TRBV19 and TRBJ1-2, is DGGITQSPKYLFRKEGQNVTLSCEQNLNHDAMYWYRQDPGQGLRLIYYSQIVNDFQKGDIAEGYSVSREKKESFPLTVTSAQKNPTAFYLCASTSPGRGYTFGSGTRLTVV.

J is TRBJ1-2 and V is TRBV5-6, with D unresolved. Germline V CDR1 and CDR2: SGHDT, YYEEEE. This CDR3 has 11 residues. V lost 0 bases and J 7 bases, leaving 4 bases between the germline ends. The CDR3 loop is CASSLASGYTF. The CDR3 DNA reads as TGTGCCAGCAGCTTGGCTTCTGGCTACACCTTC.

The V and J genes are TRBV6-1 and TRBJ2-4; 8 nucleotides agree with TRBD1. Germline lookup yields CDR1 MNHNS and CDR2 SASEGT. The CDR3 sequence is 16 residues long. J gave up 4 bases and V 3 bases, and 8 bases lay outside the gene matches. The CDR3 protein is CASSDVLRGRKNIQYF. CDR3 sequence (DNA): TGTGCCAGCAGTGACGTCCTCAGGGGGCGAAAAAACATTCAGTACTTC.